Below are 25 T cell receptor beta chains sequenced from a single sample in a study of cytomegalovirus exposure and HLA in healthy donors. Repertoires were generated with immunoSEQ multiplex PCR, while TCRdb's copy carries only in-frame clones and drops some. The table has about 260,000 clones, 90% seen once. The sample consisted of PBMCs. The receptors shown here come from a woman younger than 45 in good health and CMV-seronegative.

This clone was picked up a small number of times. This sequence joins TRBV6-6 and TRBJ1-2; TRBD1 is a possible D gene (6 bases). The CDR3 loop spans 14 amino acids. CDR1 and CDR2 from the germline V gene are MNHNY and SVGAGI (reference sequence). V was trimmed by 4 bases and J by 4 bases, leaving 13 bases between them. This chain's CDR3 is CASSSLDRTYGYTF. The CDR3, as DNA: TGTGCCAGCAGTTCCCTAGACAGGACCTATGGCTACACCTTC.

The chain employs TRBV30 and TRBJ2-1, with TRBD1 matching over 11 bases. The CDR3 runs to 14 residues. V shed 0 bases and J 6 bases; nucleotides not matched to a gene: 1. Germline CDR1 reads GTSNPN; CDR2 reads SVGIG (reference sequence). The CDR3 region is CAWSVGTGGNEQFF. In nucleotides, the CDR3 is TGTGCCTGGAGTGTAGGGACAGGGGGCAATGAGCAGTTCTTC.

The V call is TRBV5-4, the J call TRBJ2-3, with D perhaps TRBD2 (5 bases). The CDR3 spans 12 residues. V shed 4 bases and J shed 6 bases, with 9 bases lying between them. Germline V gene data show CDR1 as SGHNT and CDR2 as YYREEE (reference sequence). The CDR3, as DNA: TGTGCCAGCAGCGGCCCGGGGGATACGCAGTATTTT. Encoded protein: CASSGPGDTQYF.

The chain recombines TRBV7-8 with TRBJ2-2; 16 nucleotides match TRBD2. The V and J ends lost 5 bases and 6 bases, in that order; junction bases with no gene match: 6. The CDR3 is 17 amino acids. Germline-derived CDR1 and CDR2 are SGHVS and FQNEAQ. The CDR3: CASSPGLAGGKSGELFF. In DNA form, the CDR3 reads TGTGCCAGCAGCCCGGGACTAGCGGGAGGGAAATCCGGGGAGCTGTTTTTT.

With regard to this clone: The same CDR3 is also encoded by other DNA sequences in this sample. The rearrangement joins TRBV11-3 to TRBJ2-7; 12 bases align to TRBD1. Trimming cost V 2 bases and J 4 bases; bases outside gene matches: 3. The CDR3 totals 15 residues. Germline CDR1 is SGHNT and CDR2 is YENEEA. The CDR3 DNA is TGTGCCAGCAGCTTACTGGGACAGGGGGCATACGAGCAGTACTTC. This encodes CASSLLGQGAYEQYF.

The chain employs TRBV29-1 and TRBJ2-3; TRBD2 aligns across 11 bases. Losses at the gene ends were 4 bases for V and 2 bases for J; bases not matched to a gene: 2. CDR3 size: 14 residues. Per germline, CDR1 SQVTM and CDR2 ANQGSEA. In DNA, the CDR3 is TGCAGCGTTGCGACTAGCGGGAACACAGATACGCAGTATTTT. Its protein product is CSVATSGNTDTQYF.

V gene TRBV6-4 combines with J gene TRBJ2-3; TRBD2 matches 11 bases. Germline loops: CDR1 MRHNA, CDR2 SNTAGT. The CDR3 is 15 amino acids. The V segment lost 4 bases and the J segment 4 bases; nucleotides outside the gene matches: 4. The CDR3 DNA reads TGTGCCAGCAGTGCACTAGCGGGAGTCGCAGATACGCAGTATTTT. Its protein is CASSALAGVADTQYF.

This chain connects TRBV11-2 to TRBJ2-7; 7 bases are a match to TRBD1. The CDR3 loop spans 14 amino acids. The V segment lost 0 bases and the J segment 2 bases; nucleotides outside the gene matches: 1. Per the germline V gene, CDR1 is SGHAT and CDR2 is FQNNGV. The CDR3 reads CASSLDQGAYEQYF. In DNA form, the CDR3 reads TGTGCCAGCAGCTTAGATCAGGGGGCCTACGAGCAGTACTTC.

J is TRBJ2-7 and V is TRBV29-1; 7 bases align to TRBD2. This CDR3 is built from 14 residues. V lost 7 bases, J lost 2 bases, and 11 bases stayed unmatched. Looked up from germline, CDR1 is SQVTM and CDR2 is ANQGSEA. CDR3 in amino acids: CSAGGAGETYEQYF. CDR3 nucleotides: TGCAGCGCGGGGGGAGCGGGCGAAACCTACGAGCAGTACTTC.

V usage is TRBV13 and J usage is TRBJ2-6; TRBD1 aligns across 10 bases. The V gene end was trimmed by 2 bases and the J gene end by 3 bases; junction bases not matched to a gene: 7. This CDR3 spans 18 amino acids. Germline V CDR1 and CDR2: PRHDT, FYEKMQ (reference sequence). CDR3 in DNA: TGTGCCAGCAGCTTACCGACAGGGGGCCATCTTGGGGCCAACGTCCTGACTTTC. Its translation: CASSLPTGGHLGANVLTF.

This clone has just one count. The CDR3 DNA is TGTGCCAGCAGCCCTCATCTGGCTAGCGTCTACGAGCAGTACTTC. Translating gives CASSPHLASVYEQYF. This chain uses TRBV7-3 with TRBJ2-7, with a possible D match to TRBD2 (6 bases). The germline V and J ends were trimmed by 5 bases and 3 bases, with 17 bases remaining between them. The V gene's germline CDR1 is SGHTA and CDR2 FQGTGA. This CDR3 has 15 amino acids.

A single count supports this clone. The rearrangement joins TRBV30 to TRBJ1-2; D gene uncertain. Trimming cost V 0 bases and J 8 bases, with 22 bases left between them. Germline CDR1 reads GTSNPN; CDR2 reads SVGIG (reference sequence). The length of the CDR3 is 16 residues. The CDR3 is CAWSVPAPVPLSGYTF. CDR3 coding DNA: TGTGCCTGGAGTGTACCCGCCCCCGTTCCCCTTAGCGGCTACACCTTC.

The table lists this clone with a few counts. The genes are TRBV6-4 and TRBJ2-2, with D possibly TRBD1 on 5 matching bases. CDR1 and CDR2 (germline): MRHNA, SNTAGT. Between the trimmed V and J ends, which lost 6 bases and 3 bases, there was a span of 8 bases. The CDR3 contains 13 residues. CDR3 sequence: CASSLRDTGELFF. In DNA form, the CDR3 reads TGTGCCAGCAGCCTCAGGGACACCGGGGAGCTGTTTTTT.

DNA for the CDR3: TGTGCCGCCTCGGGAGCGCCAAGCTCCTACAATGAGCAGTTCTTC. This sequence encodes CAASGAPSSYNEQFF. The chain links TRBV28 to TRBJ2-1; possible D gene TRBD2, 6 bases. The germline gives CDR1 MDHEN, CDR2 SYDVKM. V lost 11 bases, J lost 0 bases, and 17 bases lay in between. The CDR3 runs 15 residues.

This chain joins TRBV7-6 and TRBJ2-7, with D perhaps matching TRBD1 (6 bases). CDR3 length equals 17 residues. In germline, CDR1 is SGHVS, CDR2 FNYEAQ. V was clipped by 1 base and J by 7 bases, with 23 bases between them. In DNA, the CDR3 is TGTGCCAGCAGCTTAGTAGGTCCGGGACACCAAGTTTTGGAGCAGTACTTC. This encodes CASSLVGPGHQVLEQYF.

This chain links TRBV28 with TRBJ1-2; 8 bases agree with TRBD1. The germline V gene encodes CDR1 MDHEN and CDR2 SYDVKM. The junction had 15 bases not matched to a gene; V was cut back by 5 bases and J by 7 bases. This CDR3 region has 16 residues. The CDR3: CASSEVTGGGTIGYTF. CDR3 coding DNA: TGTGCCAGCAGTGAGGTTACAGGGGGGGGAACGATTGGCTACACCTTC.

The chain joins TRBV28 to TRBJ2-7; D is unclear. The CDR3 sequence is 12 residues long. From germline, CDR1 is MDHEN and CDR2 SYDVKM. The ends were cut back, 2 bases at V and 3 bases at J, with 5 bases in the middle. In DNA form, the CDR3 reads TGTGCCAGCAGTTTAACCGGCTACGAGCAGTACTTC. It codes for CASSLTGYEQYF.

This chain connects TRBV28 to TRBJ1-2, with TRBD1 as a possible D gene (5 bases). Deletions cut 5 bases from V and 6 bases from J, with 7 bases between. The CDR3 covers 11 residues. Germline CDR1 is MDHEN and CDR2 is SYDVKM. CDR3 amino acids: CASSIQDGYTF. In nucleotides, the CDR3 is TGTGCCAGCAGTATACAGGATGGCTACACCTTC.

J is TRBJ2-5 and V is TRBV5-1, with D tentatively TRBD2 (6 bases). The germline V gene has CDR1 SGHRS and CDR2 YFSETQ. The CDR3 length is 14 residues. The V gene lost 4 bases and the J gene lost 0 bases, with 10 bases spanning the gap. CDR3 sequence (DNA): TGCGCCAGCAGCCGGGACTCAAACCAAGAGACCCAGTACTTC. This sequence encodes CASSRDSNQETQYF.

This clone was detected only a few times. The gene calls are TRBV13 and TRBJ2-7; the D gene could be TRBD1 or TRBD2 (5 bases each). Trimming left V 5 bases short and J 7 bases short, with 21 bases between. This CDR3 is 15 amino acids long. Germline CDR1 and CDR2: PRHDT and FYEKMQ (reference sequence). Written as DNA, the CDR3 is TGTGCCAGCAGCCGTAGGACGGACCCATGGGGGGAGCAGTACTTC. Protein: CASSRRTDPWGEQYF.

The chain joins TRBV6-1 to TRBJ2-5; 9 bases line up with TRBD2. Germline CDR1 MNHNS, CDR2 SASEGT. The junction had 10 bases not matched to a gene; V was cut back by 7 bases and J by 4 bases. The CDR3 is made up of 15 amino acids. The DNA of the CDR3 is TGTGCCAGCAATTTCGCGGGAGGGCCGGGAGAGACCCAGTACTTC. It is translated as CASNFAGGPGETQYF.

The genes are TRBV25-1 and TRBJ1-4; D is unclear. Germline CDR1 reads MGHDK; CDR2 reads SYGVNS. The CDR3 is made up of 17 amino acids. Trimming stripped 3 bases from V and 3 bases from J, with 17 bases between. As DNA, the CDR3 is TGTGCCAGCAGTGACCTTCGGACGGGAGGTTCTAATGAAAAACTGTTTTTT. Translating gives CASSDLRTGGSNEKLFF. The full variable domain, its missing parts supplied by reference TRBV25-1 and TRBJ1-4, is EADIYQTPRYLVIGTGKKITLECSQTMGHDKMYWYQQDPGMELHLIHYSYGVNSTEKGDLSSESTVSRIRTEHFPLTLESARPSHTSQYLCASSDLRTGGSNEKLFFGSGTQLSVL.

The chain employs TRBV28 and TRBJ1-2; D call uncertain. The CDR3 loop spans 14 amino acids. V lost 2 bases and J lost 0, with 7 bases in between. Germline lookup yields CDR1 MDHEN and CDR2 SYDVKM. The CDR3 here is CASSLAGTNYGYTF. The CDR3 DNA reads TGTGCCAGCAGTTTAGCCGGGACTAACTATGGCTACACCTTC.

The gene calls are TRBV4-1 and TRBJ2-3; D unclear. Germline lookup yields CDR1 MGHRA and CDR2 YSYEKL. CDR3 length equals 16 residues. Trimming took 1 base from V and 0 from J, leaving 11 bases between them. Here the CDR3 reads CASSQGAASSTDTQYF. For the CDR3, the DNA is TGCGCCAGCAGCCAAGGCGCAGCTTCTAGCACAGATACGCAGTATTTT.

The rearrangement links TRBV7-9 to TRBJ1-2; 7 bases fit TRBD1. From germline, CDR1 is SEHNR and CDR2 FQNEAQ (reference sequence). The ends lost 1 base at V and 2 bases at J; junction bases unmatched: 4. The CDR3 contains 15 residues. CDR3 DNA sequence: TGTGCCAGCAGCTTAGGGGACAGTCTCAACTATGGCTACACCTTC. Translation gives CASSLGDSLNYGYTF.